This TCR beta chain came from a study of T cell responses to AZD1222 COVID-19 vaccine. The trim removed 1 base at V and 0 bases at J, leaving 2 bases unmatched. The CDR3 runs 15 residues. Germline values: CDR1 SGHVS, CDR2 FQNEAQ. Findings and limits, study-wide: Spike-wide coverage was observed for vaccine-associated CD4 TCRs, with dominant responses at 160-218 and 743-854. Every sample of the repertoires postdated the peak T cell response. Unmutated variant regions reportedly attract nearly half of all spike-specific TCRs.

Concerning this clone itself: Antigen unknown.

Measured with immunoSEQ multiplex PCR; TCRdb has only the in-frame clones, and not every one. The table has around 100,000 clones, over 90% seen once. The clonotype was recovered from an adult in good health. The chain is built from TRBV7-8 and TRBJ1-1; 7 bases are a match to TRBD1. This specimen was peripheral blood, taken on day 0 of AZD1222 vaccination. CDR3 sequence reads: CASSLEGQLNTEAFF. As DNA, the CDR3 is TGTGCCAGCAGCTTAGAGGGACAGTTGAACACTGAAGCTTTCTTT.